This T cell receptor (beta chain) was recorded in a study of T cells in Graves' hyperthyroidism and ophthalmopathy (dated by TCRdb to about 2019). About the full investigation: Peripheral blood was sampled at the time of initial diagnosis, prior to any treatment. To identify distinguishing TCR V-J signatures, a discovery cohort of around 100 patients was used, comprising 43 with Graves' ophthalmopathy and around 57 with stable Graves' hyperthyroidism. Prospective prediction of ophthalmopathy was tested in an independent validation cohort consisting of 18 to 20 hyperthyroidism patients and about 17 patients who later progressed to ophthalmopathy. The roughly 100 discovery patients were randomly divided into training and test sets at a 7:3 ratio. Thyroid tissue and blood T-cell repertoires from several Graves' hyperthyroidism patients were also compared in the study. After sampling, hyperthyroidism patients received methimazole starting at 30 mg daily, and ophthalmopathy patients received high-dose intravenous methylprednisolone. The paper reports TCR Vbeta CDR3 sequencing of some 140 peripheral blood samples: under 45 ophthalmopathy, some 80 hyperthyroidism and 17 progressor patients.

To note about this clonotype: Its specific antigen is unknown. The record has no base qualities; no much larger clone is one base away.

TCR beta CDR3 regions were amplified from RNA transcripts. The first round of RT-PCR for the TCR CDR3 was performed with the HTBI primer set and the Qiagen OneStep RT-PCR kit. Libraries were constructed in a second round of multiplex PCR, after which size selection and purification were carried out. Libraries were sequenced paired-end with 100 bp reads on an Illumina HiSeq2000. The original pipeline was this. SOAPnuke was used to process the raw data, throwing out any read that contained adapters or uncalled bases, had a mean Phred below 15, or lacked an exact constant-primer or identifier match. COPE v1.2.5 was used to merge the high-quality paired reads, and each unique nucleotide sequence was defined as a clonotype. MiTCR v1.1 was used to align clonotypes to the IMGT TRBV, TRBD and TRBJ reference segments. The analysis included only V-J combinations with a frequency above 0.0001, which together covered more than 99% of the repertoires. The TCS score was defined as the ratio of F50 (clonal expansion) to E x V (chaos), calculated using BLOSUM62-based TCRdist between CDR3 peptides within each V-J. Welch's t-statistics and random forest reduced 500 to 650 V-J features to fewer than 15, which were used in a naive Bayes classifier (R e1071). The public reads were quality trimmed at Q25 with fastp and then assembled into clones with MiXCR by TCRdb, keeping productive beta chains. Rows are combined by CDR3 protein, so each entry shows the most common genes and DNA. These V and J calls originate from TCRdb's pipeline instead of the authors' own analysis. The sample has under 400,000 distinct CDR3 sequences on record, about 12% of them singletons. The top ten constitute 9% to 9.5% of the sample.

What the authors observed across the whole study: Most expanded thyroid clonotypes (frequency above 0.001) were also found in blood, which suggests that blood repertoires may mirror thyroid immune responses. In validation, the model predicted progression to ophthalmopathy a median of about 6.8 months before onset, with roughly 68% sensitivity and roughly 77% specificity. A 13 V-J signature model separated ophthalmopathy from stable hyperthyroidism, with 87.88% sensitivity and 81% to 82% specificity in cross-validation and 80%/75% in testing. No statistical method was used to fix the sample size in advance, and group allocation was not hidden from the investigators.

The CDR3 starts with the cysteine, ends with the phenylalanine, and has 19 residues. Kept here is only the CDR3 DNA, which spans 57 bases and is read in frame from base 1. Via the germline V gene, CDR1 is LGHNA and CDR2 YNFKEQ. V drops 0 bases and J drops 2 bases, leaving 23 bases in between. Stable Graves' hyperthyroidism was defined as no progression to ophthalmopathy during 18 months of follow-up. Hyperthyroidism patients were newly diagnosed, with disease duration under 2 months, and aged 18 to 65 years. Patients with uncontrolled infections, other autoimmune diseases, pregnancy or lactation were excluded. Clinical symptoms, serum thyroxine and TRAb, thyroid ultrasound, and orbital computed tomography formed the basis for the diagnoses. PBMCs were separated from roughly 9.6 ml of fresh peripheral blood using Ficoll-Paque density gradient centrifugation. Total RNA was extracted using Trizol reagent, and RNA quality was assessed on an Agilent 2100 Bioanalyzer.

The sequenced material came from blood. The sequence came from a woman under 30 with Graves' hyperthyroidism. The V and J segments used are TRBV4-2 and TRBJ2-7; perhaps TRBD2 is the D gene, with 6 bases matching. The CDR3 is CASSQDDMGRDSRTYEQYF. The DNA sequence follows: TGTGCCAGCAGCCAAGATGATATGGGCCGGGACTCCAGAACCTACGAGCAGTACTTC.